Presented here are 12 T cell receptor beta chains from one specimen sequenced in a study of glioma-infiltrating T cells after dendritic cell vaccination. Libraries were prepared by immunoSEQ multiplex PCR; TCRdb keeps only in-frame clonotypes and omits some of them. The sample gives 100,000 or so clones, almost 90% of which show up once; 2.7% is in the top ten. Described time point: after dendritic cell vaccination, including at tumor progression/relapse. The sequenced sample was blood, obtained after dendritic cell vaccination. The receptors come from a human donor with glioblastoma.

The chain links TRBV5-1 to TRBJ1-2; 7 bases are a match to TRBD1. The CDR3 is 13 amino acids. The germline V gene has CDR1 SGHRS and CDR2 YFSETQ. With 5 bases clipped from V and 4 bases from J, the junction kept 5 bases outside the gene matches. CDR3 nucleotides: TGCGCCAGCAGTTACTGGGACAGCTATGGCTACACCTTC. Translating it yields CASSYWDSYGYTF.

The chain carries TRBV7-2 and TRBJ1-1; maybe TRBD1 (6 bases). Looked up from germline, CDR1 is SGHTA and CDR2 is FQGNSA. The CDR3 is made up of 14 amino acids. Trimming cost V 1 base and J 4 bases, with 10 bases left between them. CDR3 sequence (DNA): TGTGCCAGCAGCTTAGAGCCAGGGGTCACTGAAGCTTTCTTT. It codes for CASSLEPGVTEAFF.

This chain joins TRBV4-1 and TRBJ2-7; weak D call: TRBD1 (6 bases). The CDR3 contains 13 residues. V was cut by 4 bases and J by 2 bases, with 9 bases left in between. The germline gives CDR1 MGHRA, CDR2 YSYEKL. The CDR3 region is CASSRDTAYEQYF. CDR3 coding DNA: TGCGCCAGCAGCCGGGACACCGCCTACGAGCAGTACTTC.

V and J are TRBV5-1 and TRBJ2-5, with 11 bases matching TRBD1. The V and J ends lost 5 bases and 1 base, in that order; junction bases with no gene match: 16. The length of the CDR3 is 19 residues. CDR1 and CDR2 from the germline V gene are SGHRS and YFSETQ. The CDR3 coding sequence is TGCGCCAGCAGATCGGGACAGGGGGTCGTGAAAGGGGGCCAAGAGACCCAGTACTTC. Amino acid sequence: CASRSGQGVVKGGQETQYF.

V and J are TRBV2 and TRBJ2-7; D is unclear. CDR1 is SNHLY and CDR2 is FYNNEI in the germline V gene. V was pared by 4 bases and J by 1 base, with 5 bases between. There are 12 residues in the CDR3. CDR3 sequence (DNA): TGTGCCAGCAGTGTACAATCCTACGAGCAGTACTTC. This encodes CASSVQSYEQYF. Based on the CDR3 plus reference TRBV2 and TRBJ2-7, the full variable domain is EPEVTQTPSHQVTQMGQEVILRCVPISNHLYFYWYRQILGQKVEFLVSFYNNEISEKSEIFDDQFSVERPDGSNFTLKIRSTKLEDSAMYFCASSVQSYEQYFGPGTRLTVT.

The V and J genes are TRBV5-1 and TRBJ1-2; 9 bases align to TRBD1. The CDR3 covers 16 residues. V lost 2 bases, J lost 6 bases, and 11 bases stayed unmatched. Germline assignment: CDR1 SGHRS and CDR2 YFSETQ. The CDR3 spells CASSFLSRQGGDGYTF. The CDR3 nucleotides are TGCGCCAGCAGCTTTTTAAGCCGACAGGGGGGAGATGGCTACACCTTC.

The CDR3 region has the DNA TGTGCCAGTAGCGGACAGGGGGCGAATCTTCAGCCCCAGCATTTT. Its translation: CASSGQGANLQPQHF. The chain carries TRBV19 and TRBJ1-5; 11 bases fit TRBD1. This CDR3 has 15 amino acids. V shed 6 bases, J shed 6 bases, and the junction held 7 bases outside the gene matches. CDR1 is LNHDA and CDR2 is SQIVND in the germline V gene (reference sequence).

As to this clone: The same CDR3 can be traced to other DNA sequences in this sample. The genes are TRBV6-5 and TRBJ1-6; D is unresolved. This CDR3 contains 15 residues. Germline V gives CDR1 MNHEY, CDR2 SVGAGI. Trimming removed 8 bases at V and 0 bases at J, with 11 bases between. CDR3 in amino acids: CASRGRGSYNSPLHF. The CDR3 region has the DNA TGTGCCAGCCGCGGGCGAGGCTCCTATAATTCACCCCTCCACTTT.

This clone was picked up a small number of times. This chain joins TRBV6-1 and TRBJ1-3, with TRBD1 matching over 8 bases. The CDR3 consists of 14 residues. With V trimmed by 10 bases and J by 0 bases, 5 bases remained unmatched. Germline lookup yields CDR1 MNHNS and CDR2 SASEGT. The CDR3 sequence is CATTDRGSGNTIYF. DNA for the CDR3: TGTGCCACGACCGACAGGGGCTCTGGAAACACCATATATTTT.

The chain couples TRBV5-5 to TRBJ1-1, with D unresolved. V lost 1 base to trimming and J lost 2 bases, with 6 bases between them. CDR3 length equals 13 residues. Germline V gene data show CDR1 as SGHKS and CDR2 as YYEKEE (reference sequence). The CDR3 DNA reads TGTGCCAGCAGCTTGTCCCCTAACACTGAAGCTTTCTTT. Translation gives CASSLSPNTEAFF.

Only one count was recorded for this clone. J is TRBJ2-2 and V is TRBV5-1, with TRBD1 matching 7 bases. V shed 4 bases and J 0 bases; nucleotides not matched to a gene: 3. There are 15 residues in the CDR3. CDR1 SGHRS and CDR2 YFSETQ come from the germline V gene. The CDR3 loop reads CASSNGQANTGELFF. The CDR3 nucleotides read TGCGCCAGCAGCAACGGACAGGCGAACACCGGGGAGCTGTTTTTT.

The V and J genes are TRBV6-5 and TRBJ1-2; 8 nucleotides match TRBD1. After removal of 5 bases from V and 8 bases from J, the junction contained 10 bases not matched to a gene. The CDR3 covers 14 residues. Germline V gene data show CDR1 as MNHEY and CDR2 as SVGAGI. CDR3 nucleotide sequence: TGTGCCAGCAGTACCTTGGGACAGGCGAGGGGCTACACCTTC. Protein product: CASSTLGQARGYTF.